This T cell receptor (beta chain) emerged from a study of T cell responses to AZD1222 COVID-19 vaccine (dated by TCRdb to the early 2020s). Study-level background: TCR sequencing covered about 230 trial participants: nearly 210 given two doses of AZD1222 and 26 given two doses of MenACWY control vaccine. Enrollment into the trials was organized by age into subgroups of 18-55, 56-69 and 70-plus years, and those subgroups contained roughly 150, 30 and 60 TCR-sequenced participants, respectively. Results and caveats for the whole study, not just this receptor: Epitopes outside the regions mutated in the B.1.351 and B.1.1.7 variants were reportedly recognized by nearly half of the unique spike-specific TCRs. Participants were mostly white British, with more females than males. The authors suggested clonal diversity may have been underestimated. No day 14 peak-response samples were available, so repertoires were characterized only after the peak T cell response. Conclusions about previously exposed vaccinees are limited, since just 5 or 6 AZD1222 recipients were seropositive for SARS-CoV-2 at baseline. In the small 56-69-year group, the increase in depth fell short of significance, most likely because of low power. Vaccine-associated CD4 TCRs spanned the whole spike protein, with dominant responses in regions 160-218 and 743-854. After two AZD1222 doses, both the breadth and the depth of spike-specific TCRs were significantly higher than at day 0 and than in MenACWY recipients.

The CDR3 regions of human TCRbeta chains were subjected to immunosequencing. Per the original workflow: TCRs in the repertoires were matched against a reference library of SARS-CoV-2-specific TCRs that had been generated with the MIRA antigen-specificity platform. Breadth meant the fraction of unique TCRs that were SARS-CoV-2-associated, whereas depth meant the fraction of total T cells that were SARS-CoV-2-associated. Using the MIRA data, each spike-specific TCR was mapped to the spike region that the TCR reacts to and placed in a CD4 or CD8 class. Log10-transformed breadth and depth values were compared by one-way ANOVA with Sidak's multiple comparisons tests. Drawn from immuneACCESS, this table holds only the in-frame rearrangements with V and J called that TCRdb kept. Clones are partly lost; checked studies trace under half to an unresolved V gene and leave the rest unexplained. V, J and clone size are those of that table, while D and trimming were read from the DNA. The sample data list some 98,000 clones, and about 88% of these were observed just once. The ten biggest clones cover 14% of the sample.

The time point label on this specimen signifies: about 28 days (+/-7) after the second vaccine dose. AZD1222 recipients with second doses at about 4 weeks or about 12 weeks were pooled, because spike-specific TCR depth and breadth did not differ between schedules. Vaccinee samples came from UK trials COV001 and COV002, including a single-blind randomized controlled phase 2/3 trial of AZD1222 (ChAdOx1 nCoV-19) in healthy adults. Trial participant PBMC samples were collected at day 0 and day 28 after the second dose for TCRbeta chain sequencing. As to this clone: The clone's antigen remains unknown. The sample holds no much larger clone one base away, and base qualities are not on file.

Via the germline V gene, CDR1 is MNHEY and CDR2 SVGAGI. The CDR3 has 13 amino acids, counting the end cysteine and phenylalanine. Left in the record is the CDR3 DNA by itself, 39 bases read in frame from the first base. V drops 8 bases and J drops 6 bases, leaving 13 bases in between. The chain joins TRBV6-5 to TRBJ2-2; the D gene may be TRBD1 or TRBD2, since each aligns over 5 bases. This TCR came from an adult who received the AZD1222 COVID-19 vaccine. This material consisted of peripheral blood, taken 28 days after the second AZD1222 dose. The CDR3 in this case is CASSTLGAGELFF. In nucleotides, the sequence is TGTGCCAGCTCCACCCTGGGGGCCGGGGAGCTGTTTTTT.